These 22 T cell receptor beta chains share one sample of origin, sequenced in a study of cytomegalovirus exposure and HLA in healthy donors. Primers: 60 Vbeta forward and 13 Jbeta reverse. Some clones are missing from TCRdb's copy, which holds only in-frame ones; the method was immunoSEQ multiplex PCR. The sample consists of some 140,000 clones, roughly 80% of them appearing once. The source material was PBMCs. All receptors derive from a man in his fifties or sixties in good health and CMV-seronegative.

V usage is TRBV28 and J usage is TRBJ2-1, with 12 bases that match TRBD1. The CDR3 runs 15 residues. CDR1 and CDR2 (germline): MDHEN, SYDVKM. V trimming: 8 bases; J trimming: 9 bases; junction bases outside the gene matches: 11. CDR3 in amino acids: CASARPGQGAGEQFF. CDR3 coding DNA: TGTGCCAGCGCTCGCCCGGGACAGGGGGCCGGTGAGCAGTTCTTC.

The chain employs TRBV28 and TRBJ1-2; 7 bases are shared with TRBD1. Germline CDR1 and CDR2: MDHEN and SYDVKM. Unmatched junction bases numbered 10, after V lost 4 bases and J lost 8 bases. The CDR3 spans 14 residues. This chain's CDR3 is CASSSTGVPRGYTF. CDR3 nucleotides: TGTGCCAGCAGTTCCACAGGGGTCCCGCGGGGCTACACCTTC.

This clone was seen a few times. V is TRBV10-3 and J is TRBJ2-7, with 10 bases lining up with TRBD1. There are 16 residues in the CDR3. From germline, CDR1 is ENHRY and CDR2 SYGVKD. The trim removed 0 bases at V and 2 bases at J, leaving 4 bases unmatched. This chain's CDR3 is CAISESLGQGTYEQYF. The DNA for the CDR3 is TGTGCCATCAGTGAGTCCCTGGGACAGGGGACCTACGAGCAGTACTTC.

This clone was detected only once. The chain employs TRBV7-3 and TRBJ1-1, with D tentatively TRBD1 (5 bases). The CDR3 has 13 amino acids. V gave up 5 bases and J gave up 10 bases, with 17 bases separating them. Germline loops: CDR1 SGHTA, CDR2 FQGTGA. The CDR3 sequence is CASSPGRGVAAFF. CDR3 nucleotides: TGTGCCAGCAGCCCCGGCCGGGGGGTTGCAGCTTTCTTT.

The rearrangement links TRBV2 to TRBJ2-3, with TRBD2 matching 9 bases. Germline-derived CDR1 and CDR2 are SNHLY and FYNNEI. V lost 4 bases to trimming and J lost 4 bases; unmatched junction nucleotides: 9. This CDR3 contains 16 residues. CDR3 in DNA: TGTGCCAGCAGTGGTAATAGCGGGAGCGTCGCAGATACGCAGTATTTT. This translates into CASSGNSGSVADTQYF.

This chain uses TRBV7-2 with TRBJ2-7; tentative D call: TRBD1 (6 bases). The CDR3 extends over 15 amino acids. Trimming shortened V by 3 bases and J by 6 bases, and 18 bases separated the two germline ends. Germline V CDR1 and CDR2: SGHTA, FQGNSA. The CDR3 bases are TGTGCCAGCAGCTTTGCAGGGGCAAGTTTCGGCGAGCAGTACTTC. Its translation is CASSFAGASFGEQYF.

The J gene is TRBJ2-3, the V gene TRBV11-3; TRBD1 matches 9 bases. The CDR3 length is 15 residues. Germline V lookup: CDR1 SGHNT, CDR2 YENEEA. J was trimmed by 3 bases and V by 5 bases; bases with no gene match: 6. The CDR3 here is CASSLTGGATDTQYF. The CDR3 nucleotides read TGTGCCAGCAGCCTCACAGGGGGCGCGACAGATACGCAGTATTTT.

This chain joins TRBV9 and TRBJ2-7; D unresolved. Germline loops: CDR1 SGDLS, CDR2 YYNGEE. V lost 0 bases and J 1 base, leaving 8 bases between the germline ends. The CDR3 has 14 residues. DNA of the CDR3: TGTGCCAGCAGCGTAGAACAGAAATCCTACGAGCAGTACTTC. This encodes CASSVEQKSYEQYF.

The chain links TRBV18 to TRBJ2-1; TRBD2 is a possible D gene (5 bases). The CDR3 contains 14 residues. The ends were cut back, 4 bases at V and 4 bases at J, with 11 bases in the middle. CDR1 KGHSH and CDR2 LQKENI come from the germline V gene. CDR3: CASSRDSGYNEQFF. The CDR3, as DNA: TGTGCCAGCTCACGGGATTCGGGGTACAATGAGCAGTTCTTC.

This clone was observed at least ten times. The chain links TRBV7-9 to TRBJ2-5; D gene ambiguous. The germline CDR1 and CDR2 sequences are SEHNR and FQNEAQ (reference sequence). Trimming shortened V by 3 bases and J by 0 bases, and 17 bases separated the two germline ends. CDR3 size: 17 residues. The CDR3 region has the DNA TGTGCCAGCAGCTTCTCGGTGACACGTCCGGACCAAGAGACCCAGTACTTC. Amino acid sequence: CASSFSVTRPDQETQYF.

The chain recombines TRBV5-6 with TRBJ1-2; 7 bases map to TRBD1. Germline-derived CDR1 and CDR2 are SGHDT and YYEEEE. The length of the CDR3 is 15 residues. V was clipped by 2 bases and J by 1 base; unmatched bases: 5. The CDR3 DNA reads as TGTGCCAGCAGCTTTAGGGACAGAGTTAACTATGGCTACACCTTC. It is translated as CASSFRDRVNYGYTF.

The rearrangement joins TRBV27 to TRBJ2-1; D possibly corresponds to TRBD1 (6 bases). Germline assignment: CDR1 MNHEY and CDR2 SMNVEV (reference sequence). This CDR3 comprises 16 residues. Trimming left V 2 bases short and J 4 bases short, with 15 bases between. The CDR3 coding sequence is TGTGCCAGCAGTTTAAGAGCAGGGGTTTCGTACAATGAGCAGTTCTTC. This translates into CASSLRAGVSYNEQFF.

The rearrangement joins TRBV6-1 to TRBJ1-1; 8 nucleotides line up with TRBD1. With 7 bases clipped from V and 1 base from J, the junction kept 5 bases outside the gene matches. This CDR3 is built from 14 residues. Germline V gene data show CDR1 as MNHNS and CDR2 as SASEGT. Here the CDR3 DNA reads TGTGCCAGCAACGACAGGGGAAGGAACACTGAAGCTTTCTTT. This gives the protein CASNDRGRNTEAFF.

The chain couples TRBV15 to TRBJ1-5; TRBD1 matches 7 bases. The CDR3 loop spans 15 amino acids. CDR1 and CDR2 from the germline V gene are LNHNV and YYDKDF (reference sequence). V lost 1 base and J lost 3; bases outside the gene matches: 3. The CDR3 DNA follows: TGTGCCACCAGCAGAGGGACAGGCCACAATCAGCCCCAGCATTTT. Translating it yields CATSRGTGHNQPQHF.

This clone came up once. The chain links TRBV5-4 to TRBJ2-3; TRBD2 matches at 10 bases. The germline gives CDR1 SGHNT, CDR2 YYREEE (reference sequence). V trimming: 3 bases; J trimming: 1 base; junction bases outside the gene matches: 8. The CDR3 covers 17 residues. CDR3 region: CASSSREAGGGTDTQYF. The DNA for the CDR3 is TGTGCCAGCAGCTCACGAGAAGCGGGAGGGGGCACAGATACGCAGTATTTT. Full variable domain (missing parts from reference TRBV5-4 and TRBJ2-3): ETGVTQSPTHLIKTRGQQVTLRCSSQSGHNTVSWYQQALGQGPQFIFQYYREEENGRGNFPPRFSGLQFPNYSSELNVNALELDDSALYLCASSSREAGGGTDTQYFGPGTRLTVL.

This chain joins TRBV25-1 and TRBJ2-7; 7 bases map to TRBD2. V lost 3 bases and J lost 3; bases outside the gene matches: 8. CDR1 is MGHDK and CDR2 is SYGVNS in the germline V gene. The CDR3 is 15 amino acids. The CDR3: CASSDPSGLHYEQYF. Written as DNA, the CDR3 is TGTGCCAGCAGTGACCCTTCGGGACTACACTACGAGCAGTACTTC.

The V and J genes are TRBV9 and TRBJ2-1, with 7 bases lining up with TRBD1. Germline-derived CDR1 and CDR2 are SGDLS and YYNGEE. The CDR3 is made up of 18 amino acids. V dropped 3 bases and J dropped 0; count of bases not matched to a gene: 12. Here the CDR3 reads CASSETGTRVSSYNEQFF. CDR3 coding DNA: TGTGCCAGCAGCGAGACAGGGACCCGGGTCAGCTCCTACAATGAGCAGTTCTTC.

Regarding this clone: One junction end disagrees with the germline gene, perhaps due to a read error. V gene TRBV7-2 combines with J gene TRBJ2-5, with D possibly being TRBD2 (5 bases). The CDR3 consists of 17 residues. Per germline, CDR1 SGHTA and CDR2 FQGNSA. CDR3 sequence reads: CASSLAKSSITQETQHF. In DNA, the CDR3 is TGTGCCAGCAGCTTAGCGAAGTCTAGCATCACACAAGAGACCCAGCACTTC.

Points on this clone: Sequence at one end of the junction differs from germline and may be a read error. The CDR3 spells CATSRGGMNAEAFF. The CDR3 DNA reads TGTGCCACCAGCAGAGGGGGCATGAACGCTGAAGCTTTCTTT. The J gene is TRBJ1-1, the V gene TRBV15; D is possibly TRBD1 (5 bases). The CDR3 covers 14 residues. The germline CDR1 and CDR2 sequences are LNHNV and YYDKDF (reference sequence).

The chain is built from TRBV7-9 and TRBJ2-7; D possibly corresponds to TRBD1 (5 bases). V gave up 1 base and J gave up 4 bases, with 8 bases separating them. There are 13 residues in the CDR3. The germline CDR1 and CDR2 sequences are SEHNR and FQNEAQ (reference sequence). This CDR3 is CASSLDHRYEQYF. In nucleotides, the CDR3 is TGTGCCAGCAGCTTAGACCACAGGTACGAGCAGTACTTC.

The chain couples TRBV11-2 to TRBJ2-7, with a tentative D call TRBD1 (5 bases). Per the germline V gene, CDR1 is SGHAT and CDR2 is FQNNGV. The V end lost 3 bases, the J end lost 1 base, and 10 bases lay between the germline ends. The CDR3 has 14 amino acids. The DNA of the CDR3 is TGTGCCAGCAGCTTCGACAGTTCATCCTACGAGCAGTACTTC. Residues: CASSFDSSSYEQYF.

This clone was observed a handful of times. The genes are TRBV5-4 and TRBJ2-5, with 10 nucleotides matching TRBD1. The trim removed 5 bases at V and 2 bases at J, leaving 6 bases unmatched. There are 15 residues in the CDR3. CDR1 is SGHNT, CDR2 YYREEE, per germline (reference sequence). CDR3 sequence reads: CASSDGQGGQETQYF. The CDR3 DNA sequence: TGTGCCAGCAGTGACGGACAGGGGGGTCAAGAGACCCAGTACTTC.